Presented here are 13 T cell receptor beta chains from one specimen sequenced in a study of T cell responses to AZD1222 COVID-19 vaccine. Profiling relied on immunoSEQ multiplex PCR, and the TCRdb table lists in-frame clones only, not all of them. The sample has 130,000 or so clones; 91% are singletons. Sample: peripheral blood, taken 28 days after the second dose of the MenACWY control vaccine. These receptor sequences come from an adult who received the MenACWY meningococcal vaccine as a control.

This chain joins TRBV2 and TRBJ1-5; D uncertain. The CDR3 is 16 amino acids. V shed 1 base and J shed 4 bases, with 14 bases lying between them. Germline loops: CDR1 SNHLY, CDR2 FYNNEI. The CDR3 nucleotides read TGTGCCAGCAGTGAAGGGGCGGGGATTGGAAATCAGCCCCAGCATTTT. Its translation: CASSEGAGIGNQPQHF.

CDR3 bases: TGTGCTAGTGGTTTGGGCCCACCTCTCGAAAAACTGTTTTTT. Its protein product is CASGLGPPLEKLFF. The V call is TRBV12-5, the J call TRBJ1-4; no clear D. With 1 base removed from V and 8 bases from J, the gap between germline ends came to 11 bases. From germline, CDR1 is LGHNT and CDR2 FRNRAP. This CDR3 is built from 14 residues.

V is TRBV5-6 and J is TRBJ2-7; 9 bases map to TRBD1. The V and J ends lost 4 bases and 4 bases, in that order; junction bases with no gene match: 15. Germline assignment: CDR1 SGHDT and CDR2 YYEEEE. CDR3 length: 17 residues. The CDR3 is CASSPIRAGTGNYEQYF. The CDR3 nucleotides read TGTGCCAGCAGCCCAATCCGGGCCGGGACAGGGAATTACGAGCAGTACTTC.

The V and J genes are TRBV7-8 and TRBJ2-7, with 8 bases matching TRBD1. With 5 bases clipped from V and 2 bases from J, the junction kept 8 bases outside the gene matches. The CDR3 length is 15 residues. Germline V lookup: CDR1 SGHVS, CDR2 FQNEAQ. The CDR3 is CASSPTGTGPYEQYF. In DNA, the CDR3 is TGTGCCAGCAGCCCCACCGGGACAGGCCCCTACGAGCAGTACTTC.

In nucleotides, the CDR3 is TGCAGCGCCCTTAGGACAGGCGGGGACACTGAAGCTTTCTTT. It yields the protein CSALRTGGDTEAFF. This rearrangement joins TRBV29-1 to TRBJ1-1, with 7 bases fitting TRBD1. CDR1 SQVTM and CDR2 ANQGSEA come from the germline V gene. V dropped 7 bases and J dropped 3; count of bases not matched to a gene: 11. The CDR3 length is 14 residues.

The genes are TRBV7-9 and TRBJ2-7, with TRBD1 matching over 9 bases. The length of the CDR3 is 13 residues. J lost 4 bases, V lost 6 bases, and 4 bases had no gene match. Germline lookup yields CDR1 SEHNR and CDR2 FQNEAQ (reference sequence). The CDR3, as DNA: TGTGCCAGCAGGAGACAGGGGGAATACGAGCAGTACTTC. Protein product: CASRRQGEYEQYF.

V and J are TRBV2 and TRBJ1-5, with D tentatively TRBD1 (5 bases). CDR1 SNHLY and CDR2 FYNNEI come from the germline V gene. CDR3 length: 18 residues. The V end was cut by 2 bases, the J end by 0 bases, with 17 bases between. CDR3 loop: CASSEMAGLINSNQPQHF. The DNA of the CDR3 is TGTGCCAGCAGTGAAATGGCGGGACTGATCAATAGCAATCAGCCCCAGCATTTT.

The chain joins TRBV7-2 to TRBJ2-7; weak D call: TRBD1 (5 bases). V lost 5 bases and J lost 2, with 16 bases in between. CDR3 size: 15 residues. Germline V CDR1 and CDR2: SGHTA, FQGNSA. CDR3 residues: CASSPSLDRAYEQYF. DNA for the CDR3: TGTGCCAGCAGCCCAAGCCTTGACAGAGCCTACGAGCAGTACTTC.

The chain links TRBV12-3 or TRBV12-4 to TRBJ2-1, with D maybe TRBD1 (6 bases). Trimming stripped 7 bases from V and 6 bases from J, with 13 bases between. This CDR3 contains 13 residues. The CDR3 reads CASTQTGINEQFF. CDR3 nucleotides: TGTGCCAGCACCCAAACAGGGATCAATGAGCAGTTCTTC.

CDR3 DNA sequence: TGTGCCAGTAGTATAGGGCCGTACACCGGGGAGCTGTTTTTT. It codes for CASSIGPYTGELFF. The J gene is TRBJ2-2, the V gene TRBV19; no clear D. The V gene's germline CDR1 is LNHDA and CDR2 SQIVND (reference sequence). This CDR3 is 14 amino acids long. V gave up 1 base and J gave up 3 bases, with 6 bases separating them.

The rearrangement uses TRBV7-8 and TRBJ2-7; D not resolved. The CDR3 has 14 residues. The V end lost 1 base, the J end lost 0 bases, and 7 bases lay between the germline ends. From germline, CDR1 is SGHVS and CDR2 FQNEAQ. The CDR3 nucleotides read TGTGCCAGCAGCTTAGGGCGAGCCTCCTACGAGCAGTACTTC. Translating it yields CASSLGRASYEQYF.

This sequence joins TRBV5-8 and TRBJ2-5, with 10 bases that match TRBD1. The CDR3 totals 14 residues. V lost 4 bases to trimming and J lost 5 bases; unmatched junction nucleotides: 5. Per the germline V gene, CDR1 is SGHTS and CDR2 is YDEGEE. For the CDR3, the DNA is TGTGCCAGCAGCGATGACAGGGGGCTGGAGACCCAGTACTTC. Translation: CASSDDRGLETQYF.

Comment on this clone: Other DNA sequences in this sample translate to the same CDR3. The chain employs TRBV5-1 and TRBJ2-7; D is unclear. Germline V CDR1 and CDR2: SGHRS, YFSETQ. Trimming cost V 0 bases and J 1 base, with 5 bases left between them. The CDR3 spans 13 residues. The CDR3 DNA follows: TGCGCCAGCAGCTTGGCCGGTTCCTACGAGCAGTACTTC. It yields the protein CASSLAGSYEQYF.